This TCR beta chain is from a study of shared clonotypes between healthy human individuals (dated by TCRdb to 2020 to 2022). Regarding the research as a whole: The cohort included a few men and a couple of women between 18 and 49 years of age. For each donor, three plates each were used for CD4 naive and CD4 memory, two plates were used for CD8 naive, and one plate was used for CD8 memory. To estimate repertoire size and how much clonotypes are shared between individuals, the study performed deep sequencing of blood TCR repertoires from about five healthy adults. Libraries were prepared and TCR repertoires were sequenced by different laboratories using diverse techniques, in order to increase sequencing depth and limit assay-specific biases. Leukapheresis yielded between about 0.94 and 8.9 billion PBMCs per donor.

Concerning this clone: Which antigen it targets is not known. No quality values exist for individual bases; no much larger clone is one base distant.

Using the deep immunoSEQ assay, TCR CDR3 regions were amplified from genomic DNA by multiplex PCR. Extracted genomic DNA from each cell subset was distributed evenly across all wells of several immunoSEQ 96-well plates, and each plate was treated as a replicate. For sorted subsets, each replicate PCR was loaded with approximately 0.2 ug genomic DNA, equivalent to 30,000 or so T cell genomes. Purified libraries were quantified with a Qubit 3.0 fluorometer, sized on a Bioanalyzer 2100, and re-quantified with the KAPA Library Quantification kit. Every immunoSEQ 96-well plate was sequenced on a dedicated single-read 150-cycle Illumina NextSeq 550 flow cell. Per the authors' processing: Because only junctional sequences without quality scores were contained in the immunoSEQ output, filtering matching that applied to full-length reads could not be performed. To assign V/J genes and CDR3, sequences were annotated against IMGT germline references using PyIR, a Python wrapper for IgBLAST v1.9. Reads with weak V/J assignments (E-value above 1e-6), missing CDR3, stop codons, out-of-frame junctions, or ambiguous translated residues were removed. A V3J clonotype was defined by an identical inferred V gene, J gene, and CDR3 amino acid sequence. The percentage overlap between two repertoires was calculated by dividing the number of shared unique clonotypes by the size of the smaller repertoire. Richness of each repertoire was evaluated using RTK rarefaction, the Chao1 estimator, and Recon v2.1 estimates of unobserved clonotypes. Generation probabilities were computed with OLGA for all TCRbeta clonotypes obtained by the gDNA method from several donors. Sourced from immuneACCESS, this table was stored by TCRdb with only in-frame sequences that have V and J called. A share of the clones is absent; for the studies checked, an unresolved V gene accounts for under half, and the remainder has no known explanation. V and J calls and clone size are those listed in that table; D and trimming were worked out from the DNA. For this sample the table gives 2 million to 3 million clones, of which approximately 93% were detected only once. About 0.34% of the sample is held by the ten biggest clonotypes.

V is cut back by 1 base and J by 3 bases, with 14 bases in the junction unmatched. Counted from cysteine to phenylalanine, this CDR3 has 18 amino acids. Solely the CDR3 DNA is kept, with 54 bases framed from the first base. CDR1 and CDR2 were assigned from the germline V gene as MGHDK and SYGVNS. Donors were healthy HIV-negative adults with no recently reported acute infections or vaccinations. All donors were Caucasian adults living in Nashville, Tennessee, USA. CD4+ T cells were enriched by magnetic negative selection, after which naive cells were positively selected on CD45RA and the negative fraction was taken as the memory subset. After blood collection by leukapheresis, PBMCs were isolated using Ficoll-Histopaque density gradient centrifugation and then cryopreserved in the vapor phase of liquid nitrogen. Purity and quantity of every magnetically sorted T cell population were checked by analytical flow cytometry. Genomic DNA was isolated from every sorted fraction and measured by UV absorbance on a Nanodrop 2000c.

The study at large found these results: Pairwise subsampling indicated that sequencing depth was expected to affect the degree of clonotype sharing among donors. Naive subsets generally had larger estimated clonotype richness than memory subsets did. The small number of donors limited the genetic and exposure-history diversity represented. Sampling was restricted to blood, and TCR repertoires in tissues likely differ from the TCR repertoires found in blood. Incomplete sequencing was indicated by rarefaction of sorted-subset datasets, despite the large sequencing depth. Compared with non-shared clonotypes, the clonotypes found in all four sorted-subset donors had higher generation probabilities. When a handful of donors were compared, the shared fraction of clonotypes was about 5% for naive CD4, around 3.5% for naive CD8, 2.3% for memory CD4, and around 0.37% for memory CD8.

Sequenced input: naive CD4+ T cells from PBMCs. Interpreted using the paper, the cell subset or site label stands for: CD45RA+ positively selected. The origin of this receptor is a man aged 18 to 30 in good health. Some clones in this sample may be carry-over from other donors' samples. The sequence joins TRBV25-1 to TRBJ2-7; the central 8 bases match TRBD1. CDR3 sequence: CASSELGTGLKGVYEQYF. The base sequence is TGTGCCAGCAGTGAATTGGGGACAGGCCTTAAGGGCGTCTACGAGCAGTACTTC.